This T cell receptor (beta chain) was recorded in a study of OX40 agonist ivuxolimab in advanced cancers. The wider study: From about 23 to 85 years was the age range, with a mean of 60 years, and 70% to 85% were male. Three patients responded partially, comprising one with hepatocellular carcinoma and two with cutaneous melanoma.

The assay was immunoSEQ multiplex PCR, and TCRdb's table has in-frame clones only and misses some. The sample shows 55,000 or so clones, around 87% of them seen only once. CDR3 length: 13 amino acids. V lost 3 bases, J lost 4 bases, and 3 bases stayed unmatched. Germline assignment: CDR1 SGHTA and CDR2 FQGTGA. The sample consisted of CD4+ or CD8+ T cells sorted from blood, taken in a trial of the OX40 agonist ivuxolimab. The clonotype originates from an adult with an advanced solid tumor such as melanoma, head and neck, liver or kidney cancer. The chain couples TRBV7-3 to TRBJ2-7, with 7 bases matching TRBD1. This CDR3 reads CASSFNRGYEQYF. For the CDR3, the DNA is TGTGCCAGCAGCTTTAACAGGGGTTACGAGCAGTACTTC.